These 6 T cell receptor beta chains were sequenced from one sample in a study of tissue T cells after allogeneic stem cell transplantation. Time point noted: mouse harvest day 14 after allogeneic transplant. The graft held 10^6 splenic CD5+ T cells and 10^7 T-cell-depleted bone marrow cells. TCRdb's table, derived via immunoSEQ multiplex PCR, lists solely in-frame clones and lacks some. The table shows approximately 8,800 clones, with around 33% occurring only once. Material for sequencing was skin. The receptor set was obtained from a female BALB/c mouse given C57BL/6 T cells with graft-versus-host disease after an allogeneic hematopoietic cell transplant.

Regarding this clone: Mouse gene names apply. The part of the CDR3 DNA that was read is TGCTCCAGCAGCCGACAGGGGGAGAGCTCCTATGAACAGTAC. Amino acid sequence: CSSSRQGESSYEQY. The CDR3 as a whole reads CSSSRQGESSYEQYF. The rearrangement uses TRBV23 and TRBJ2-7; the table's D call of TRBD1 was not tested on the DNA. The missing CDR3 end, 1 residue past where the read stops, is filled in from the germline J gene. There are 15 residues in the CDR3. The germline CDR1 and CDR2 sequences are KGHTA and FQNQQP.

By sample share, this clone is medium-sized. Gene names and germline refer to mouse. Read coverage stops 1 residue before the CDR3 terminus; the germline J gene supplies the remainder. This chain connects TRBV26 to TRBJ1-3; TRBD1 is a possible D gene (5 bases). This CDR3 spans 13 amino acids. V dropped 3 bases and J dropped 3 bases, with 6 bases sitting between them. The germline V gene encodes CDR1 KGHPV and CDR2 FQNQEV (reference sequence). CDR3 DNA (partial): TGTGCCAGCAGTCTCCAGGGTGGAAATACGCTCTAT. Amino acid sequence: CASSLQGGNTLY. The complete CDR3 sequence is CASSLQGGNTLYF.

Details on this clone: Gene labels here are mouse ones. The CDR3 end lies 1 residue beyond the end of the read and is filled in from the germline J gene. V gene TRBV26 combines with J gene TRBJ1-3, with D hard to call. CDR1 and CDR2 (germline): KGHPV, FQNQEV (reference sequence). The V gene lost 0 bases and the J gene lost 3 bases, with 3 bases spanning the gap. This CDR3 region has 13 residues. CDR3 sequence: CASSLSIGNTLYF. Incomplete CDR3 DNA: TGTGCCAGCAGTCTGTCGATTGGAAATACGCTCTAT.

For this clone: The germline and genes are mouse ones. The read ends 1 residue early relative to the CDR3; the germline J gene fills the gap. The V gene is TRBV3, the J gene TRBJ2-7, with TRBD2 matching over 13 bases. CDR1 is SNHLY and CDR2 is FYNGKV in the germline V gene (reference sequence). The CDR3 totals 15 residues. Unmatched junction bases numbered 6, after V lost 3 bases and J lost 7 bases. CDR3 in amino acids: CASSFRGLGGREQYF. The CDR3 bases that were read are TGTGCCAGCAGCTTTCGAGGACTGGGGGGGCGAGAACAGTAC.

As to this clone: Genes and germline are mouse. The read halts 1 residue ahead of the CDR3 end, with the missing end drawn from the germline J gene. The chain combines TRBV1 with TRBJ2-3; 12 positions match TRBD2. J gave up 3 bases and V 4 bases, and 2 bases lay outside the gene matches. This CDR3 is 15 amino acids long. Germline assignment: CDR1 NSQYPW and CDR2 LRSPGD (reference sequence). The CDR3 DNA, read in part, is TGCACCTGCAGTGGACTGGGGGGGCGGGCAGAAACGCTGTAT. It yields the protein CTCSGLGGRAETLY. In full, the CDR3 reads CTCSGLGGRAETLYF.

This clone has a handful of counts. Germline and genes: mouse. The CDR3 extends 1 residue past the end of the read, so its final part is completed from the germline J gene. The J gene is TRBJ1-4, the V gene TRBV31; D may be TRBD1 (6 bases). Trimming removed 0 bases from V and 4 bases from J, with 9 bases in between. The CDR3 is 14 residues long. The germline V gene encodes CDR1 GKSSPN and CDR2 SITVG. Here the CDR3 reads CAWSLGRGNERLFF. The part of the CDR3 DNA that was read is TGTGCCTGGAGTCTAGGCAGGGGCAACGAAAGATTATTT.